This T cell receptor beta chain was sequenced in a study of shared clonotypes between healthy human individuals. V gave up 7 bases and J gave up 14 bases, with 15 bases separating them. The CDR3 extends over 12 amino acids. Germline-derived CDR1 and CDR2 are SNHLY and FYNNEI. Produced via immunoSEQ multiplex PCR; TCRdb's table is partial and in-frame only. The sample has nearly 1,000,000 clones, around 80% seen once. Sample: memory CD4+ T cells sorted from blood. Sample subset: CD45RA-negative fraction. The receptor was derived from a man between 18 and 29 years old in good health. The chain links TRBV2 to TRBJ1-6; D might be TRBD1 (5 bases). The DNA of the CDR3 is TGTGCCAGCAAGTGGGACCCGGGTGCCCTCCACTTT. Protein sequence: CASKWDPGALHF.